These 8 T cell receptor beta chains came from one sample sequenced in a study of circulating CD8 cells and anti-PD-1 response in melanoma. Sorting of live CD3+CD8+TCRalphabeta+ cells by PD-1 and/or TIGIT gave four subsets. Using roughly 15 ng of total RNA, TCR libraries were made with the QIAseq Immune Repertoire TCR panel. Each CDR3 protein is one row after TCRdb ran MiXCR on the reads. This sample has 590 or so distinct CDR3 sequences, with about 8.2% found just once. The sequencing here drew on CD8+ T cells from PBMCs, taken at baseline or after one month of anti-PD-1 therapy (not recorded which). These receptors were collected from a human donor with melanoma.

Judged by abundance, this clonotype is medium-sized. The chain uses TRBV25-1 and TRBJ2-7; the D is unclear. The V and J ends lost 8 bases and 4 bases respectively, with 9 bases between them. Per germline, CDR1 MGHDK and CDR2 SYGVNS. This CDR3 is built from 11 residues. CDR3 nucleotide sequence: TGTGCCAGCCGGGCCCTTTACGAGCAGTACTTC. Translation gives CASRALYEQYF.

This clonotype counts as large. The chain recombines TRBV7-9 with TRBJ2-1; TRBD2 is a possible D gene (6 bases). CDR1 is SEHNR, CDR2 FQNEAQ, per germline (reference sequence). The V end lost 4 bases, the J end lost 9 bases, and 19 bases lay between the germline ends. This CDR3 has 15 residues. CDR3 in amino acids: CASSSRDFGALEQFF. CDR3 coding DNA: TGTGCCAGCAGCTCCCGGGACTTCGGGGCCCTTGAGCAGTTCTTC.

As concerns this clonotype: A read error is possible here, since a much larger clone lies one base away. The genes are TRBV9 and TRBJ1-1, with D unresolved. Germline lookup yields CDR1 SGDLS and CDR2 YYNGEE. The CDR3 consists of 14 residues. CDR3: CASSVAGGRDEALF. For the CDR3, the DNA is TGTGCCAGCAGCGTAGCAGGCGGTCGGGATGAAGCTCTCTTT.

Within the sample, this clonotype is large. The genes are TRBV27 and TRBJ2-3; 10 bases match TRBD2. V gave up 9 bases and J gave up 1 base; unmatched junction bases: 1. Germline V CDR1 and CDR2: MNHEY, SMNVEV (reference sequence). The CDR3 has 13 amino acids. The CDR3 reads CASGTSGTDTQYF. In DNA form, the CDR3 reads TGTGCCAGTGGGACTAGCGGCACAGATACGCAGTATTTT.

This clonotype is large by share. The DNA of the CDR3 is TGTGCCAGCAGTTTTGCCCCAGACAGGTCGAGCTCCTACGAGCAGTACTTC. Its protein product is CASSFAPDRSSSYEQYF. The rearrangement joins TRBV27 to TRBJ2-7; perhaps TRBD1 as D (6 bases). Germline V gene lookup returns CDR1 MNHEY and CDR2 SMNVEV (reference sequence). The CDR3 is made up of 17 amino acids. The germline V and J ends were trimmed by 3 bases and 0 bases, with 18 bases remaining between them.

The V call is TRBV5-1, the J call TRBJ2-5; 11 bases align to TRBD2. CDR3 length equals 16 residues. In germline, CDR1 is SGHRS, CDR2 YFSETQ. V trimming: 0 bases; J trimming: 2 bases; junction bases outside the gene matches: 3. The CDR3 spells CASSLATSGMQETQYF. In DNA, the CDR3 is TGCGCCAGCAGCTTGGCGACTAGCGGGATGCAAGAGACCCAGTACTTC.

This clonotype is large by share. V usage is TRBV27 and J usage is TRBJ1-1; D remains unclear. Germline V gene lookup returns CDR1 MNHEY and CDR2 SMNVEV (reference sequence). The CDR3 runs to 14 residues. Trimming stripped 3 bases from V and 1 base from J, with 9 bases between. CDR3 sequence reads: CASSFSGWNTEAFF. CDR3 DNA sequence: TGTGCCAGCAGTTTTTCGGGATGGAACACTGAAGCTTTCTTT.

In its sample, this clonotype ranks as medium-sized. The rearrangement joins TRBV7-9 to TRBJ2-5; perhaps D is TRBD1 or TRBD2 (7 bases each). The CDR3 is 14 residues long. Between the trimmed V and J ends, which lost 3 bases and 5 bases, there was a span of 13 bases. The germline gives CDR1 SEHNR, CDR2 FQNEAQ (reference sequence). CDR3 in amino acids: CASSLTGREETQYF. The CDR3 nucleotides are TGTGCCAGCAGCTTGACAGGGAGGGAGGAGACCCAGTACTTC.